What follows are 22 T cell receptor beta chains derived from one specimen sequenced in a study of human T cells and chemical hapten exposure. MiXCR, run by TCRdb on the RACE reads, gives a single entry per CDR3 protein. This table has some 96,000 distinct CDR3 sequences, 9.3% appearing once. The time point is: patch test 2, 6 weeks after DPC sensitization. Stated treatment: therapeutic diphenylcyclopropenone sensitization with weekly scalp DPC. Sequencing was performed on whole blood, taken in connection with sensitization to the hapten diphenylcyclopropenone (DPC). The receptors were sampled from a woman aged 35 to 49 with alopecia areata. Some clones in this sample may be carry-over from other donors' samples.

This clonotype was counted ten times or more. The chain is built from TRBV29-1 and TRBJ1-2; D is perhaps TRBD1 (6 bases). Germline V gene data show CDR1 as SQVTM and CDR2 as ANQGSEA. Deletions cut 7 bases from V and 2 bases from J, with 11 bases between. CDR3 length equals 12 residues. The CDR3 is CSGGDKNYGYTF. DNA of the CDR3: TGCAGCGGAGGGGACAAGAACTATGGCTACACCTTC.

The chain carries TRBV6-5 and TRBJ1-2; D not certain. V was shortened by 1 base and J by 1 base, with 7 bases between the two germline ends. The V gene's germline CDR1 is MNHEY and CDR2 SVGAGI. The CDR3 totals 14 residues. The CDR3 spells CASSYLAGNYGYTF. CDR3 sequence (DNA): TGTGCCAGCAGTTACTTGGCGGGTAACTATGGCTACACCTTC.

This clonotype has a handful of counts. V usage is TRBV9 and J usage is TRBJ2-3, with D unresolved. Trimming shortened V by 4 bases and J by 3 bases, and 15 bases separated the two germline ends. The CDR3 length is 15 residues. Germline V gene sequence: CDR1 SGDLS, CDR2 YYNGEE. Here the CDR3 DNA reads TGTGCCAGCAGCCACGGACCGGCCGGGACAGATACGCAGTATTTT. The encoded protein is CASSHGPAGTDTQYF. Full variable domain (rest looked up from reference TRBV9 and TRBJ2-3): DSGVTQTPKHLITATGQRVTLRCSPRSGDLSVYWYQQSLDQGLQFLIQYYNGEERAKGNILERFSAQQFPDLHSELNLSSLELGDSALYFCASSHGPAGTDTQYFGPGTRLTVL.

As regards this clonotype: A much larger clone lies a single base off, so this may be a read error. The chain joins TRBV3-1 to TRBJ1-1, with 8 bases fitting TRBD1. Germline V gene sequence: CDR1 LGHDT, CDR2 YNNKEL (reference sequence). The CDR3 loop spans 15 amino acids. V trimming: 4 bases; J trimming: 4 bases; junction bases outside the gene matches: 8. The CDR3 DNA reads as TGTGCCAGCAGCCGCCGACAGGGGCTGAGCACTGAAGCTTTCTTT. This encodes CASSRRQGLSTEAFF.

This clonotype has ten or more counts. The chain has TRBV6-2 or TRBV6-3 and TRBJ2-5; D call uncertain. V gave up 2 bases and J gave up 2 bases, with 9 bases separating them. Germline V lookup: CDR1 MNHEY, CDR2 SVGEGT. The CDR3 is made up of 14 amino acids. This CDR3 is CASSYRQIQETQYF. In nucleotides, the CDR3 is TGTGCCAGCAGTTACCGCCAGATTCAAGAGACCCAGTACTTC.

This clonotype was seen only a few times. This chain links TRBV10-3 with TRBJ2-1; D uncertain. V lost 6 bases and J lost 4, with 10 bases in between. The CDR3 length is 13 residues. From germline, CDR1 is ENHRY and CDR2 SYGVKD. The chain's CDR3 is CAIRVDTYNEQFF. The CDR3 DNA reads as TGTGCCATCAGAGTCGACACATACAATGAGCAGTTCTTC.

In this sample, this clonotype turned up many times. The gene calls are TRBV10-3 and TRBJ1-2; D is possibly TRBD1 (6 bases). This CDR3 region has 15 residues. V was clipped by 2 bases and J by 3 bases, with 13 bases between them. The germline CDR1 and CDR2 sequences are ENHRY and SYGVKD. The CDR3 spells CAISEITGRDYGYTF. The CDR3 region has the DNA TGTGCCATCAGTGAGATAACAGGGAGGGACTATGGCTACACCTTC.

The sample holds many counts of this clonotype. The CDR3 reads CASSGAAATKETQYF. The CDR3 coding sequence is TGTGCCAGCAGTGGGGCCGCCGCTACAAAAGAGACCCAGTACTTC. V usage is TRBV27 and J usage is TRBJ2-5; a possible D gene is TRBD1 (5 bases). This CDR3 region has 15 residues. The V end was cut by 5 bases, the J end by 3 bases, with 16 bases between. Germline assignment: CDR1 MNHEY and CDR2 SMNVEV (reference sequence).

This clonotype showed up many times. The chain uses TRBV6-2 or TRBV6-3 and TRBJ2-1, with TRBD2 matching over 12 bases. The CDR3 runs to 15 residues. The V gene's germline CDR1 is MNHEY and CDR2 SVGEGT. Trimming cost V 6 bases and J 6 bases; bases outside gene matches: 6. CDR3 sequence: CASRYLAGGFNEQFF. The CDR3 region has the DNA TGTGCCAGCAGGTATCTAGCGGGAGGGTTCAATGAGCAGTTCTTC.

The sample holds many counts of this clonotype. The chain joins TRBV7-2 to TRBJ2-1, with TRBD2 identical over 10 bases. The germline CDR1 and CDR2 sequences are SGHTA and FQGNSA. This CDR3 comprises 14 residues. V lost 3 bases, J lost 9 bases, and 5 bases stayed unmatched. CDR3: CASSLLAGEVEQFF. CDR3 coding DNA: TGTGCCAGCAGCTTGCTAGCGGGAGAGGTTGAGCAGTTCTTC.

This clonotype appeared many times. V usage is TRBV29-1 and J usage is TRBJ1-3; a weak D match, TRBD1 (5 bases). The CDR3 has 13 amino acids. Trimming stripped 5 bases from V and 4 bases from J, with 12 bases between. Germline CDR1 is SQVTM and CDR2 is ANQGSEA. The CDR3 nucleotides are TGCAGCGTTAGGACAAGTTCAGGAAACACCATATATTTT. As protein: CSVRTSSGNTIYF.

This clonotype was seen a handful of times. The chain combines TRBV7-9 with TRBJ2-3; D is unresolved. The CDR3 sequence is 12 residues long. V lost 6 bases, J lost 7 bases, and 11 bases lay in between. Germline V gene sequence: CDR1 SEHNR, CDR2 FQNEAQ (reference sequence). CDR3 DNA: TGTGCCAGCAGAGGGCTGACGAATACGCAGTATTTT. As protein: CASRGLTNTQYF. The whole variable domain, filled in from reference TRBV7-9 and TRBJ2-3, reads DTGVSQNPRHKITKRGQNVTFRCDPISEHNRLYWYRQTLGQGPEFLTYFQNEAQLEKSRLLSDRFSAERPKGSFSTLEIQRTEQGDSAMYLCASRGLTNTQYFGPGTRLTVL.

This clonotype was detected only a few times. The chain combines TRBV10-3 with TRBJ2-1, with D possibly matching TRBD2 (5 bases). Germline assignment: CDR1 ENHRY and CDR2 SYGVKD. The CDR3 sequence is 13 residues long. Trimming took 2 bases from V and 9 from J, leaving 11 bases between them. CDR3 in amino acids: CAISEGLTGEQFF. The CDR3 DNA sequence: TGTGCCATCAGTGAGGGACTCACGGGTGAGCAGTTCTTC.

This clonotype was picked up a small number of times. This may be a read error, as it is one base from a much larger clone. V is TRBV2 and J is TRBJ2-6; TRBD2 matches 8 bases. Germline V gene data show CDR1 as SNHLY and CDR2 as FYNNEI. With 0 bases clipped from V and 2 bases from J, the junction kept 9 bases outside the gene matches. This CDR3 comprises 19 residues. This CDR3 is CASSEAGLVGDPGANVLTF. The DNA for the CDR3 is TGTGCCAGCAGTGAAGCGGGACTAGTGGGAGACCCTGGGGCCAACGTCCTGACTTTC.

This clonotype was observed many times. The chain is built from TRBV7-9 and TRBJ2-5; TRBD1 agrees at 8 bases. This CDR3 contains 13 residues. Germline values: CDR1 SEHNR, CDR2 FQNEAQ (reference sequence). The J segment lost 5 bases and the V segment lost 5 bases, leaving 4 bases of the junction unmatched. Here the CDR3 DNA reads TGTGCCAGCAGCCAGGACAGGGTGGAGACCCAGTACTTC. It is translated as CASSQDRVETQYF.

This clonotype was picked up a small number of times. The rearrangement links TRBV29-1 to TRBJ2-7; TRBD1 matches 7 bases. CDR1 is SQVTM, CDR2 ANQGSEA, per germline. The CDR3 runs 14 residues. The V segment lost 6 bases and the J segment 6 bases; nucleotides outside the gene matches: 14. CDR3 protein: CSVATGAARGEQYF. DNA for the CDR3: TGCAGCGTAGCTACAGGGGCCGCGAGGGGCGAGCAGTACTTC.

The genes are TRBV7-3 and TRBJ1-1, with D maybe TRBD1 (6 bases). Trimming stripped 3 bases from V and 0 bases from J, with 11 bases between. This CDR3 comprises 15 residues. Germline CDR1 is SGHTA and CDR2 is FQGTGA. The CDR3 sequence is CASSLAGGLNTEAFF. CDR3 DNA: TGTGCCAGCAGCTTGGCGGGGGGCCTGAACACTGAAGCTTTCTTT.

The J gene is TRBJ1-1, the V gene TRBV10-3, with D possibly TRBD1 on 6 matching bases. This CDR3 region has 14 residues. CDR1 ENHRY and CDR2 SYGVKD come from the germline V gene. Trimming removed 11 bases at V and 0 bases at J, with 16 bases between. The CDR3 protein is CASNTGTLNTEAFF. The CDR3 coding sequence is TGTGCCTCCAACACCGGGACATTGAACACTGAAGCTTTCTTT.

There are a few counts of this clonotype. This chain links TRBV7-6 with TRBJ2-1, with TRBD2 identical over 7 bases. CDR1 is SGHVS, CDR2 FNYEAQ, per germline. V lost 5 bases and J lost 9; bases outside the gene matches: 16. The CDR3 runs to 16 residues. The CDR3 sequence: CASSPSGWGGGSEQFF. The CDR3 region has the DNA TGTGCCAGCAGCCCAAGCGGATGGGGCGGCGGGAGTGAGCAGTTCTTC. Supplemented by reference TRBV7-6 and TRBJ2-1, the full variable domain reads GAGVSQSPRYKVTKRGQDVALRCDPISGHVSLYWYRQALGQGPEFLTYFNYEAQQDKSGLPNDRFSAERPEGSISTLTIQRTEQRDSAMYRCASSPSGWGGGSEQFFGPGTRLTVL.

This chain joins TRBV9 and TRBJ2-1; D may be TRBD1 (6 bases). The V and J ends lost 3 bases and 4 bases respectively, with 14 bases between them. CDR3 length: 15 amino acids. Germline assignment: CDR1 SGDLS and CDR2 YYNGEE. CDR3 nucleotide sequence: TGTGCCAGCAGCGCCGCCGGGACACCTTACAATGAGCAGTTCTTC. Its translation: CASSAAGTPYNEQFF.

This clonotype was observed a handful of times. This chain links TRBV7-3 with TRBJ2-2; 15 positions match TRBD2. V shed 3 bases and J 7 bases; nucleotides not matched to a gene: 3. The CDR3 is 16 amino acids. CDR1 is SGHTA and CDR2 is FQGTGA in the germline V gene. The CDR3: CASSLTGLAGGGELFF. DNA of the CDR3: TGTGCCAGCAGCTTGACGGGACTAGCGGGAGGCGGGGAGCTGTTTTTT.

The chain is built from TRBV6-1 and TRBJ1-2; perhaps TRBD1 as D (6 bases). V was trimmed by 7 bases and J by 2 bases, leaving 17 bases between them. This CDR3 region has 15 residues. Germline V CDR1 and CDR2: MNHNS, SASEGT. CDR3 sequence reads: CASTRSGVLNYGYTF. The CDR3 bases are TGTGCCAGCACCCGTTCAGGGGTCCTCAACTATGGCTACACCTTC.